Listed below are T cell receptor beta chains from one sample, sequenced in a study of beta chain features in type 1 diabetes. Generated by immunoSEQ multiplex PCR, the TCRdb table keeps only in-frame clones and is missing some. The table lists 130,000 or so clones, approximately 9.8% of them singletons. Sequencing was done on a sample of central memory CD4+ T cells from blood. The receptor source for this set is a woman aged 40 to 50 in good health. The CDR3 runs from the conserved cysteine through the conserved F or W. Fields, in order: V gene, J gene, D gene, clone size, CDR3 protein, CDR3 DNA. A D gene is named only where the DNA matches it firmly. Only some rows state a clone size, as once, few, many or a class for expanded clones.

v_gene: TRBV29-1; j_gene: TRBJ1-1; d_gene: NA; abundance: many; CDR3aa: CSVGRENFAEAFF; CDR3nt: TGCAGCGTTGGGCGGGAGAATTTCGCTGAAGCTTTCTTT
v_gene: TRBV6-1; j_gene: TRBJ2-1; d_gene: NA; abundance: NA; CDR3aa: CASVRAGAADNEQFF; CDR3nt: TGTGCCAGCGTCCGGGCGGGGGCCGCGGACAATGAGCAGTTCTTC
v_gene: TRBV18; j_gene: TRBJ1-5; d_gene: TRBD1; abundance: few; CDR3aa: CASSGGQGRYQPQHF; CDR3nt: TGTGCCAGCTCAGGGGGACAGGGGAGGTATCAGCCCCAGCATTTT
v_gene: TRBV7-2; j_gene: TRBJ2-1; d_gene: NA; abundance: NA; CDR3aa: CASSLAGQSDNEQFF; CDR3nt: TGTGCCAGCAGCTTAGCAGGACAGTCCGACAATGAGCAGTTCTTC
v_gene: TRBV6-1; j_gene: TRBJ1-2; d_gene: NA; abundance: few; CDR3aa: CASSSDSTYGYTF; CDR3nt: TGTGCCAGCAGTTCCGACAGCACCTATGGCTACACCTTC
v_gene: TRBV18; j_gene: TRBJ1-5; d_gene: NA; abundance: many; CDR3aa: CASSLAGGNQPQHF; CDR3nt: TGTGCCAGCTCACTGGCCGGGGGCAATCAGCCCCAGCATTTT
v_gene: TRBV5-1; j_gene: TRBJ2-3; d_gene: NA; abundance: few; CDR3aa: CATQAGSTDTQYF; CDR3nt: TGCGCCACACAGGCTGGTAGCACAGATACGCAGTATTTT
v_gene: TRBV9; j_gene: TRBJ2-1; d_gene: TRBD2; abundance: NA; CDR3aa: CASSDRLAGTLSYNEQFF; CDR3nt: TGTGCCAGCAGCGATCGACTAGCGGGGACCCTCTCCTACAATGAGCAGTTCTTC
v_gene: TRBV7-2; j_gene: TRBJ2-2; d_gene: TRBD2; abundance: few; CDR3aa: CASSLGGGYPGELFF; CDR3nt: TGTGCCAGCAGCTTAGGGGGGGGATACCCCGGGGAGCTGTTTTTT
v_gene: TRBV7-9; j_gene: TRBJ1-5; d_gene: NA; abundance: many; CDR3aa: CASSSSGGSPQHF; CDR3nt: TGTGCCAGCAGCTCCTCGGGAGGATCGCCCCAGCATTTT
v_gene: TRBV5-1; j_gene: TRBJ2-3; d_gene: NA; abundance: few; CDR3aa: CASSLGGLLRTDTQYF; CDR3nt: TGCGCCAGCAGCTTGGGAGGACTACTTCGCACAGATACGCAGTATTTT
v_gene: TRBV27; j_gene: TRBJ2-7; d_gene: TRBD2; abundance: few; CDR3aa: CASSLKVAGTSYEQYF; CDR3nt: TGTGCCAGCAGTTTGAAGGTAGCGGGGACTTCCTACGAGCAGTACTTC
v_gene: TRBV27; j_gene: TRBJ2-3; d_gene: TRBD1; abundance: NA; CDR3aa: CASSSGQATDTQYF; CDR3nt: TGTGCCAGCAGTTCGGGACAGGCCACAGATACGCAGTATTTT
v_gene: TRBV18; j_gene: TRBJ2-1; d_gene: NA; abundance: NA; CDR3aa: CASSPYTGDWFF; CDR3nt: TGTGCCAGCTCACCCTACACGGGAGACTGGTTCTTC
v_gene: TRBV7-9; j_gene: TRBJ2-1; d_gene: NA; abundance: many; CDR3aa: CASSLTGSSYNEQFF; CDR3nt: TGTGCCAGCAGCCTGACAGGTAGCTCCTACAATGAGCAGTTCTTC
v_gene: TRBV5-1; j_gene: TRBJ2-5; d_gene: TRBD2; abundance: once; CDR3aa: CASSTSGGPLLQETQYF; CDR3nt: TGCGCCAGCAGCACTAGCGGGGGGCCGCTTCTCCAAGAGACCCAGTACTTC
v_gene: TRBV7-2; j_gene: TRBJ2-5; d_gene: NA; abundance: NA; CDR3aa: CASSLAIQGGRETQYF; CDR3nt: TGTGCCAGCAGCTTAGCGATCCAGGGGGGCCGGGAGACCCAGTACTTC
v_gene: TRBV18; j_gene: TRBJ1-5; d_gene: NA; abundance: few; CDR3aa: CASSPDPGASNQPQHF; CDR3nt: TGTGCCAGCTCACCGGATCCGGGTGCGTCTAATCAGCCCCAGCATTTT
v_gene: TRBV18; j_gene: TRBJ2-7; d_gene: NA; abundance: many; CDR3aa: CASSRAGEQYF; CDR3nt: TGTGCCAGCTCACGCGCGGGCGAGCAGTACTTC
v_gene: TRBV5-6; j_gene: TRBJ2-7; d_gene: NA; abundance: NA; CDR3aa: CASSLVQGAYEQYF; CDR3nt: TGTGCCAGCAGCTTGGTCCAGGGTGCCTACGAGCAGTACTTC
v_gene: TRBV18; j_gene: TRBJ2-7; d_gene: NA; abundance: many; CDR3aa: CASSPTDTEPTF; CDR3nt: TGTGCCAGCTCACCAACGGATACGGAGCCAACCTTC
v_gene: TRBV19; j_gene: TRBJ2-2; d_gene: TRBD2; abundance: NA; CDR3aa: CASSILLAGHTGELFF; CDR3nt: TGTGCCAGTAGTATTCTCCTAGCGGGACACACCGGGGAGCTGTTTTTT
v_gene: TRBV11-2; j_gene: TRBJ1-1; d_gene: NA; abundance: NA; CDR3aa: CASSLRGVPIGTEAFF; CDR3nt: TGTGCCAGCAGCTTACGGGGGGTCCCTATTGGGACTGAAGCTTTCTTT
v_gene: TRBV6-5; j_gene: TRBJ1-2; d_gene: NA; abundance: NA; CDR3aa: CASSQRNYGYTF; CDR3nt: TGTGCCAGCAGCCAGAGGAACTATGGCTACACCTTC
v_gene: TRBV23-1; j_gene: TRBJ1-6; d_gene: TRBD1; abundance: few; CDR3aa: CASKMGQNNSPLHF; CDR3nt: TGCGCCAGCAAAATGGGACAGAATAATTCACCCCTCCACTTT
v_gene: TRBV6-5; j_gene: TRBJ2-7; d_gene: TRBD1; abundance: NA; CDR3aa: CASGPGQGLSYEQYF; CDR3nt: TGTGCCAGCGGGCCGGGACAGGGGCTCTCCTACGAGCAGTACTTC
v_gene: TRBV2; j_gene: TRBJ2-1; d_gene: NA; abundance: few; CDR3aa: CASSSQSRNEQFF; CDR3nt: TGTGCCAGCAGTTCCCAAAGTCGGAATGAGCAGTTCTTC